This T cell receptor beta chain originates from a study of blood T cell repertoires in COVID-19. Study information: The United States, Italy and Spain provided the acute and convalescent COVID-19 samples. Sample material is recorded as cDNA or gDNA derived from T cells, B-cell-depleted T cells, or PBMCs.

Authors' methods: Quantification of nucleated cells was approximated via reference gene primer amplification. Clones were sequenced by immunoSEQ multiplex PCR, and TCRdb holds only the in-frame ones, with some missing. The V and J calls and clone size come from that table; D and trimming were worked out from the DNA. Seen here are fewer than 250,000 clones, around nine tenths observed once, and the top ten hold less than 3.5%. V gave up 0 bases and J gave up 7 bases, with 10 bases separating them. This CDR3 region has 13 residues. Looked up from germline, CDR1 is WNHNN and CDR2 is SYGVQD (reference sequence).

The source material was peripheral blood. The rearrangement uses TRBV10-1 and TRBJ2-7; D perhaps matches TRBD2 (6 bases). The receptor was isolated from a woman in her sixties or seventies with acute or convalescent COVID-19. The CDR3 sequence: CASSESGGREQYF. CDR3 nucleotide sequence: TGCGCCAGCAGTGAGTCGGGGGGAAGAGAGCAGTACTTC.